This TCR beta chain was captured by sequencing in a study of CD8+ T cells in alopecia areata. RNA extraction was followed by reverse transcription into cDNA, which acted as the sequencing template. Here immunoSEQ multiplex PCR was the method, and the copy in TCRdb shows in-frame clones only, minus some. This sample yields 190,000 or so clones, of which around 50% are seen a single time; 10% to 15% belongs to the top ten. Comments on this clone: Its antigen remains unidentified.

The V gene's germline CDR1 is SEHNR and CDR2 FQNEAQ (reference sequence). Trimming took 5 bases from V and 7 from J; bases not matched to a gene: 9. The CDR3 is made up of 15 amino acids. Treatment specified: oral pan-JAK inhibitor, 5-10 mg twice daily. Researchers picked out CD4+ and CD8+ T cells from PBMCs by sorting. General study points: While patients received tofacitinib, many expanded lesional clones remained present in scalp and blood. Normal skin's resident alphabeta T cells are also sequenced in scalp samples. Researchers reported that TCR sharing among patients proved less clear than in mice, possibly HLA-linked.

The sequencing used CD8+ T cells sorted from blood, collected at week 24, from a patient treated with tofacitinib. This sequence was found in a human donor with alopecia areata. This chain connects TRBV7-9 to TRBJ2-1; 9 bases line up with TRBD1. The CDR3 protein is CASSPRDRAWNEQFF. CDR3 bases: TGTGCCAGCAGCCCCCGGGACAGGGCTTGGAATGAGCAGTTCTTC. The full variable domain, its missing parts supplied by reference TRBV7-9 and TRBJ2-1, is DTGVSQNPRHKITKRGQNVTFRCDPISEHNRLYWYRQTLGQGPEFLTYFQNEAQLEKSRLLSDRFSAERPKGSFSTLEIQRTEQGDSAMYLCASSPRDRAWNEQFFGPGTRLTVL.